This T cell receptor (beta chain) originates from a study of cytomegalovirus exposure and HLA in healthy donors. Trimming cost V 6 bases and J 7 bases, with 13 bases left between them. Per germline, CDR1 DFQATT and CDR2 SNEGSKA (reference sequence). The CDR3 length is 11 residues. The PCR employed 60 Vbeta primers together with 13 Jbeta primers. TCRdb's copy holds only in-frame clones and misses some; the assay was immunoSEQ multiplex PCR. The sample has 200,000 or so clones; roughly 80% are singletons. The V call is TRBV20-1, the J call TRBJ2-7; maybe TRBD2 (6 bases). The specimen was PBMCs. This receptor was taken from a woman in her twenties or thirties in good health and CMV-seropositive. The CDR3 DNA is TGCAGTGCCAGCCGGGGGAGTGAGCAGTACTTC. This codes for CSASRGSEQYF.